This TCR beta chain was documented in a study of blood T cells in healthy people across ages. Study-wide points: Naive CD4+ cell counts and diversity both ran higher in long-lived than in aged donors. Considered underestimates were the diversity estimates obtained from one million T cells.

This clonotype turned up a few times. The target antigen is unknown. Trimming stripped 3 bases from V and 0 bases from J, with 8 bases between. The CDR3 loop spans 14 amino acids. CDR1 is DFQATT, CDR2 SNEGSKA, per germline (reference sequence). Primed by a sample-barcoded 5' primer and a J-beta primer mix, a second PCR proceeded for about 7 to 12 cycles. One entry per CDR3 protein, called by TCRdb with MiXCR from the 5' RACE reads. The sample includes 550,000 to 750,000 distinct CDR3 sequences, around 21% seen only once; the top ten take roughly 3.6%. Approximately 10 milliliters was the volume of peripheral blood drawn from each donor.

This sequence was found in a man aged 65-85 years in good health. Sequencing was performed on blood. The rearrangement links TRBV20-1 to TRBJ1-4; no clear D. The chain's CDR3 is CSARPGATNEKLFF. CDR3 nucleotide sequence: TGCAGTGCTAGGCCGGGAGCAACTAATGAAAAACTGTTTTTT.